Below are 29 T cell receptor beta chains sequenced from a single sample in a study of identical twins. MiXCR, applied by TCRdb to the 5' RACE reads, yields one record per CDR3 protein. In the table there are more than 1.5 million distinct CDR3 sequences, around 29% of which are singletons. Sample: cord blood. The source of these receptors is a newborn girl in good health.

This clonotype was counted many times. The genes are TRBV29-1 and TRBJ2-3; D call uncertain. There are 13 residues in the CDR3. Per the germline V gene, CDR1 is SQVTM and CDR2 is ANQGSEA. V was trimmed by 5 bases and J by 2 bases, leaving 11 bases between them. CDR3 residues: CSVSNRHTDTQYF. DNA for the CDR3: TGCAGCGTTTCGAACAGACACACAGATACGCAGTATTTT.

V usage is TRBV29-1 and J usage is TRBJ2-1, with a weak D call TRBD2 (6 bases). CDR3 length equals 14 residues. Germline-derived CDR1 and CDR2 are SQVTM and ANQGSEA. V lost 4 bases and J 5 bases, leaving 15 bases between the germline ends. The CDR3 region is CSVVVSGAHNEQFF. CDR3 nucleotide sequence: TGCAGCGTTGTGGTTAGCGGAGCCCACAATGAGCAGTTCTTC.

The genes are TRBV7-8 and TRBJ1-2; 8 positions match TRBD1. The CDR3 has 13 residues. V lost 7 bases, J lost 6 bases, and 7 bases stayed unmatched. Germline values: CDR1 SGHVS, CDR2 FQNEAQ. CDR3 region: CASTADRENGYTF. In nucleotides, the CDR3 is TGTGCCAGCACCGCGGACAGGGAAAATGGCTACACCTTC.

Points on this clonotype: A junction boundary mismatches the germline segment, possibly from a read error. The DNA for the CDR3 is TGCGCCGGCAGCCAAGAAGAGCACTCCTACAGTGAGCAGTTCTTC. Protein: CAGSQEEHSYSEQFF. The genes are TRBV4-1 and TRBJ2-1, with unresolved D. This CDR3 is 15 amino acids long. Looked up from germline, CDR1 is MGHRA and CDR2 is YSYEKL.

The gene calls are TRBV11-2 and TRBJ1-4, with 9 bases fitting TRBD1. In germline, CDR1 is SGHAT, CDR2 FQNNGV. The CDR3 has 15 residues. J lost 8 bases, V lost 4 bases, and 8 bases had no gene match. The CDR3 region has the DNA TGTGCCAGCAGCTCACCGGGACAGGGCTTAGAAAAACTGTTTTTT. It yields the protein CASSSPGQGLEKLFF.

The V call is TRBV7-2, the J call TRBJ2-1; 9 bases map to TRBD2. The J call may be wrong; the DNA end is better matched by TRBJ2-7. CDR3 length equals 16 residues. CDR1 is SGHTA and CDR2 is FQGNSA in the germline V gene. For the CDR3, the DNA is TGTGCCAGCAGCTTACTAGCGGGACTAGGACGTAATGAGCAGTACTTC. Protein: CASSLLAGLGRNEQYF.

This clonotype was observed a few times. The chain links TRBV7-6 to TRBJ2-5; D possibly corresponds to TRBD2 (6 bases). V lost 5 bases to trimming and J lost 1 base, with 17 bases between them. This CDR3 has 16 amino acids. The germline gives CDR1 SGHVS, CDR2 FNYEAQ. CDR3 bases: TGTGCCAGCAGCCGCGGGACCCCACAGGTCCAAGAGACCCAGTACTTC. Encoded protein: CASSRGTPQVQETQYF.

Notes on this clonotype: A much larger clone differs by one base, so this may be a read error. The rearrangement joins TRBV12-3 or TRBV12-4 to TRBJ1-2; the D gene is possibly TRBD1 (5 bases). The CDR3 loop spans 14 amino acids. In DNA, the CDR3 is TGTGCCAGCGGTTTTGTGGGGACCAACTATGGCTACACCTTC. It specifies CASGFVGTNYGYTF.

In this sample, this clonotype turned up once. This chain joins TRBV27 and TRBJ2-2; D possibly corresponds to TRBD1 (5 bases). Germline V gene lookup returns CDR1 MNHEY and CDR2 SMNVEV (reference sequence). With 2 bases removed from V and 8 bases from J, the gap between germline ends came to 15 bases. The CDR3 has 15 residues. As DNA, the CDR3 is TGTGCCAGCAGTTTACAACCAGGGTCAGGTGGGGAGCTGTTTTTT. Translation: CASSLQPGSGGELFF.

The CDR3 loop reads CASSDGTSGRFEQYF. CDR3 sequence (DNA): TGTGCCAGCAGTGACGGGACTAGCGGGAGGTTTGAGCAGTACTTC. V is TRBV6-4 and J is TRBJ2-1; 15 bases agree with TRBD2. Near its end, the DNA agrees better with TRBJ2-7, so the J call may be wrong. The CDR3 has 15 amino acids. Germline assignment: CDR1 MRHNA and CDR2 SNTAGT.

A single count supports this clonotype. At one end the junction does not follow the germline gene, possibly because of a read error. The CDR3 sequence: CASGQSPATGGNYEQYF. In DNA form, the CDR3 reads TGTGCCAGCGGCCAATCGCCGGCGACAGGGGGGAACTACGAGCAGTACTTC. The chain couples TRBV14 to TRBJ2-7; 9 bases are a match to TRBD1. Germline V gives CDR1 SGHDN, CDR2 FVKESK. The CDR3 loop spans 17 amino acids. The full variable domain, in which reference TRBV14 and TRBJ2-7 provide the parts outside the CDR3, is EAGVTQFPSHSVIEKGQTVTLRCDPISGHDNLYWYRRVMGKEIKFLLHFVKESKQDESGMPNNRFLAERTGGTYSTLKVQPAELEDSGVYFCASGQSPATGGNYEQYFGPGTRLTVT.

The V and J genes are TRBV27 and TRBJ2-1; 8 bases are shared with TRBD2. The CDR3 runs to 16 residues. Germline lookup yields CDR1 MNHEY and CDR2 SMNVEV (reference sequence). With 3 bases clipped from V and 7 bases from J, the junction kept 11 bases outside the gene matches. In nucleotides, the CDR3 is TGTGCCAGCAGTTTGGGGGGGGGCGGGAGGTGGAATGAGCAGTTCTTC. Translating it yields CASSLGGGGRWNEQFF.

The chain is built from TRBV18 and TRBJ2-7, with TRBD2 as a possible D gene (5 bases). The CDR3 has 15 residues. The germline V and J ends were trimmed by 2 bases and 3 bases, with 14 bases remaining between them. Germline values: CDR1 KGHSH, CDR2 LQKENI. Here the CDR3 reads CASSPSPGSDYEQYF. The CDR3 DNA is TGTGCCAGCTCACCATCTCCGGGGTCCGACTACGAGCAGTACTTC.

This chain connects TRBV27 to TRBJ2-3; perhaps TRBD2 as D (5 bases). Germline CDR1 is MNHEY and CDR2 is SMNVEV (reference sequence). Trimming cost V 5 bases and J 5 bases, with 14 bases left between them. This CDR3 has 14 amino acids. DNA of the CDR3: TGTGCCAGCAGTCTAGCTCTCCTGGGAGATACGCAGTATTTT. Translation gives CASSLALLGDTQYF.

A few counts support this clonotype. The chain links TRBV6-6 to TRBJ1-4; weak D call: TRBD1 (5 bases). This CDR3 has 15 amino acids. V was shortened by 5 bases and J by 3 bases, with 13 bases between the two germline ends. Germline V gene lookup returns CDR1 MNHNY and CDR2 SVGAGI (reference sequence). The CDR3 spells CASSDQGRANEKLFF. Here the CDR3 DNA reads TGTGCCAGCAGTGATCAGGGTCGGGCTAATGAAAAACTGTTTTTT.

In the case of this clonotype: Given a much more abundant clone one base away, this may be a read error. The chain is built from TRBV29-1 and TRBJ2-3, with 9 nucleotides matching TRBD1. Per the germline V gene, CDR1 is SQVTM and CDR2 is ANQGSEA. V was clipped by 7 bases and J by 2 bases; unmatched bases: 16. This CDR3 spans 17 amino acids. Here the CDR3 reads CSAQGQGQGFSTDTQYF. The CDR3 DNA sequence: TGCAGCGCCCAGGGACAGGGACAGGGTTTTTCCACAGATACGCAGTATTTT.

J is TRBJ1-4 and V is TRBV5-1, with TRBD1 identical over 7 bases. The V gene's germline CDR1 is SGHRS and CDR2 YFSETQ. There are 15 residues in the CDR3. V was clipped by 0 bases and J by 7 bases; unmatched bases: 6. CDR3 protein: CASSLAGQSSEKLFF. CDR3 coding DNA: TGCGCCAGCAGCTTGGCGGGACAGTCTTCTGAAAAACTGTTTTTT.

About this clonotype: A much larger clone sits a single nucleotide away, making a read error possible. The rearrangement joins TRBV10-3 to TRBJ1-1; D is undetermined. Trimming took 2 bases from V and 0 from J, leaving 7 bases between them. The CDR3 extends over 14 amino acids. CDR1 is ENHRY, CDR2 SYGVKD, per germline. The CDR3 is CAISEGRMNTEAFF. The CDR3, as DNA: TGTGCCATCAGTGAGGGACGGATGAACACTGAAGCTTTCTTT.

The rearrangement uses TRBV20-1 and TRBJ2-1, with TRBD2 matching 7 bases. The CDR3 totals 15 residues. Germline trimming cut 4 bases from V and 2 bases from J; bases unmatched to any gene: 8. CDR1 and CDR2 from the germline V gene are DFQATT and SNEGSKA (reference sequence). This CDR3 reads CSAMNLAEAYNEQFF. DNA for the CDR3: TGCAGTGCTATGAACCTAGCGGAGGCCTACAATGAGCAGTTCTTC.

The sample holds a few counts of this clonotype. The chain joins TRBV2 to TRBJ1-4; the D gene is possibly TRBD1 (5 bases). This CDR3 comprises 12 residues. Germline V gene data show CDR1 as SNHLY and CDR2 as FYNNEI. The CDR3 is CALRAANEKLFF. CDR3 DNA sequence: TGTGCGCTCAGGGCAGCTAATGAAAAACTGTTTTTT.

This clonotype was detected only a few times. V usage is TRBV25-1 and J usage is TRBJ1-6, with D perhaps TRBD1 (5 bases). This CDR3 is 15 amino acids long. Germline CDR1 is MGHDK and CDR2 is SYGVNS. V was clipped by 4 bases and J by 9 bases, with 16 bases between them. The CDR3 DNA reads TGTGCCAGCAGTGGAACAGGCTGGGGTTCTTCACCCCTCCACTTT. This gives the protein CASSGTGWGSSPLHF.

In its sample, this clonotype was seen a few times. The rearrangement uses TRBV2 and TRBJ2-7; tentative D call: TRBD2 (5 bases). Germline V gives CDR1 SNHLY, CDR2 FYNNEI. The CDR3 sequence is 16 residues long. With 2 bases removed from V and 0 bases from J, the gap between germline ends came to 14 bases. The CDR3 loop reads CASSESVWESSYEQYF. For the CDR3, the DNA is TGTGCCAGCAGTGAATCGGTGTGGGAGTCCTCCTACGAGCAGTACTTC.

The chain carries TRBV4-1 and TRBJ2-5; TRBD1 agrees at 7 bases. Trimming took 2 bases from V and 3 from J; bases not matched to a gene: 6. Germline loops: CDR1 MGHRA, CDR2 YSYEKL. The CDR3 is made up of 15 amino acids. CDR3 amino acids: CASSQTATGKETQYF. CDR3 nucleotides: TGCGCCAGCAGCCAAACCGCGACAGGGAAAGAGACCCAGTACTTC.

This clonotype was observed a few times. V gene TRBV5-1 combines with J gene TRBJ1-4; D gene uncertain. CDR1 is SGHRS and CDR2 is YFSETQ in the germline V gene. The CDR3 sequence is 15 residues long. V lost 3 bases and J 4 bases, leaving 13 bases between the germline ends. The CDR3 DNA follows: TGCGCCAGCAGCTCGGACCCGGAACGTAATGAAAAACTGTTTTTT. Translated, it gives CASSSDPERNEKLFF.

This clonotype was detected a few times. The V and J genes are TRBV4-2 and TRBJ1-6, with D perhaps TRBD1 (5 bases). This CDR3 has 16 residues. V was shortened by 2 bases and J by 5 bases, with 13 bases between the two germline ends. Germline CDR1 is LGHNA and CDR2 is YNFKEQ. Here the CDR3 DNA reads TGTGCCAGCAGCCAATTTGCGGGACCCAATAATTCACCCCTCCACTTT. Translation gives CASSQFAGPNNSPLHF.

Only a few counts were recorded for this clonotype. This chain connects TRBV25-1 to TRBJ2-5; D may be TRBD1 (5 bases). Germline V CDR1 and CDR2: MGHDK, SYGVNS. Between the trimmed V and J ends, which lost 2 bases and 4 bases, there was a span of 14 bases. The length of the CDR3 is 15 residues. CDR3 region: CASSEGAAKRETQYF. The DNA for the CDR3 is TGTGCCAGCAGTGAAGGGGCAGCCAAGAGAGAGACCCAGTACTTC.

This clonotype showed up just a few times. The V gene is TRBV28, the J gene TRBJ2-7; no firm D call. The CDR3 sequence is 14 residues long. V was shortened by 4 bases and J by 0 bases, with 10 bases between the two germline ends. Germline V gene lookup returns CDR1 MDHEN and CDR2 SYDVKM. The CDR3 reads CASSYRLYSYEQYF. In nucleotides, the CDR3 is TGTGCCAGCAGTTATAGGCTTTACTCCTACGAGCAGTACTTC.

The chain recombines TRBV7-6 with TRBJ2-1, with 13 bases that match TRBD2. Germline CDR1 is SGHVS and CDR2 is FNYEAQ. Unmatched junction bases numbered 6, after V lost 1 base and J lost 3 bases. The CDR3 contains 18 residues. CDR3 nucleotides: TGTGCCAGCAGCTTAGGTACTAGCGGGGGGGCTATCTACAATGAGCAGTTCTTC. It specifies CASSLGTSGGAIYNEQFF.

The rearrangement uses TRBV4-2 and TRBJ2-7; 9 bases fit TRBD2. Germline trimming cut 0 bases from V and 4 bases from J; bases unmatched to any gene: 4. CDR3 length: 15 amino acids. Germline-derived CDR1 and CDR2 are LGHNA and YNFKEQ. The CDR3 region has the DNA TGTGCCAGCAGCCAAGAAGAAAGCGGGGGGTACGAGCAGTACTTC. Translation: CASSQEESGGYEQYF.